The clone carrying this T cell receptor beta chain is medium-sized in the sample. The germline V gene encodes CDR1 MNHNS and CDR2 SASEGT. Trimming removed 6 bases at V and 7 bases at J, with 13 bases between. This CDR3 is built from 14 residues. These data are taken from a study of metastatic and nonmetastatic thyroid tumors. Turning to the study itself: Peripheral blood and tumor or nodule samples from malignant and benign thyroid patients were compared.

The entire patient cohort was treatment-naive prior to thyroid surgery. TCRdb re-clonotyped the PCR reads via MiXCR. Of fewer than 35,000 clones in the sample, 25% to 30% were seen once. J is TRBJ1-6 and V is TRBV6-1; D uncertain. The sample taken for sequencing was blood. This TCR was sampled from a female donor with papillary thyroid cancer or a benign thyroid nodule (not recorded which). Some clones in this sample may be carry-over from other donors' samples. This CDR3 is CASRSGPGNSPLHF. As DNA, the CDR3 is TGTGCCAGCAGGTCGGGCCCCGGGAATTCACCCCTCCACTTT.